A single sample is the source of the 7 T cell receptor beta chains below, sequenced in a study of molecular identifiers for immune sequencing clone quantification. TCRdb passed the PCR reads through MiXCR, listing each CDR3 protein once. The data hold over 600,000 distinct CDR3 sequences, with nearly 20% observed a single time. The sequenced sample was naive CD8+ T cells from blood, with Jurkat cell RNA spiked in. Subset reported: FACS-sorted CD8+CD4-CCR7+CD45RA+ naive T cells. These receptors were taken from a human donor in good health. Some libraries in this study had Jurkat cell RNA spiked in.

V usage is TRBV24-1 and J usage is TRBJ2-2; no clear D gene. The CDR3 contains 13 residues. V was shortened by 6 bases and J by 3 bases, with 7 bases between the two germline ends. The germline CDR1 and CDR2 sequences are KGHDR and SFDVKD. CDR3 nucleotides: TGTGCCACCAGTTCCCTTTACACCGGGGAGCTGTTTTTT. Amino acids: CATSSLYTGELFF.

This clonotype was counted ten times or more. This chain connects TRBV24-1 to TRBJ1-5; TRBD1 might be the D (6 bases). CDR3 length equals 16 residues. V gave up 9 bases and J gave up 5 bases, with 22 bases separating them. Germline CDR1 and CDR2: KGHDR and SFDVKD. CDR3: CATGSGGSAFDQPQHF. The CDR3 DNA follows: TGTGCCACCGGATCCGGGGGCAGTGCTTTTGATCAGCCCCAGCATTTT.

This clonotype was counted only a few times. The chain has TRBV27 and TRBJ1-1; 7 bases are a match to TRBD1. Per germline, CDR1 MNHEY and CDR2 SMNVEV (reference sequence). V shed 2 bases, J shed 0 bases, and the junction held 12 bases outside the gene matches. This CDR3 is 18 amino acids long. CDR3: CASSLGSGRGDLNTEAFF. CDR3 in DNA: TGTGCCAGCAGTTTAGGAAGTGGCAGGGGGGATCTGAACACTGAAGCTTTCTTT.

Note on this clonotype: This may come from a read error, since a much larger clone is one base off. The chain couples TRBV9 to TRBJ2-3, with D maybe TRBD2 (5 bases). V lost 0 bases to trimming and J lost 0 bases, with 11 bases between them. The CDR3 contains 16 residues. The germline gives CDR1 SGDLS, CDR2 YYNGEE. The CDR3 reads CASSVATEASTDTQYF. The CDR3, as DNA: TGTGCCAGCAGCGTAGCTACGGAGGCTAGCACAGATACGCAGTATTTT.

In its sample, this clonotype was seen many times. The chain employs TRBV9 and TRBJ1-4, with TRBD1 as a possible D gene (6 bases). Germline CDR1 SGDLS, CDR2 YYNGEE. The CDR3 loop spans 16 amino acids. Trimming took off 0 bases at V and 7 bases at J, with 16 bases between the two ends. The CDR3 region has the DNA TGTGCCAGCAGCGTAGAGGGGCAAGGGGGATCTGAAAAACTGTTTTTT. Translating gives CASSVEGQGGSEKLFF.

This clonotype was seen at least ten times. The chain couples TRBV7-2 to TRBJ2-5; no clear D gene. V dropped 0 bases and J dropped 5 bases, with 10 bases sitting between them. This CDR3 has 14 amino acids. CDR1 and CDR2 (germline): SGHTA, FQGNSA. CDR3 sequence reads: CASSLAAWAETQYF. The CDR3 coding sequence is TGTGCCAGCAGCTTAGCTGCCTGGGCGGAGACCCAGTACTTC.

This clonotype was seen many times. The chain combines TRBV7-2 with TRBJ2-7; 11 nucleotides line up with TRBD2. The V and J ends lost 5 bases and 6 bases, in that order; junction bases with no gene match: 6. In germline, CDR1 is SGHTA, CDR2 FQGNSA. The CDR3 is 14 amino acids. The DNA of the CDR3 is TGTGCCAGCAGCCTGACTAGCGGGACTCCCGAGCAGTACTTC. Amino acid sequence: CASSLTSGTPEQYF.